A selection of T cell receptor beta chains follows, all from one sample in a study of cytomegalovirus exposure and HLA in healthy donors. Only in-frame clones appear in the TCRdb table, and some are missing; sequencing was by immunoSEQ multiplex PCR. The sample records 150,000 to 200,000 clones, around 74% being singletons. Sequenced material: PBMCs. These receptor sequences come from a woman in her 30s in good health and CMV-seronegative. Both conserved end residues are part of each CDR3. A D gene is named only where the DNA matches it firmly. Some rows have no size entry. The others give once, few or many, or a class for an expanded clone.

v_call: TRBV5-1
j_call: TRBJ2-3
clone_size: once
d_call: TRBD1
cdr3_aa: CASSLQGGGTDTQYF
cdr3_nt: TGCGCCAGCAGCTTGCAAGGGGGCGGCACAGATACGCAGTATTTT

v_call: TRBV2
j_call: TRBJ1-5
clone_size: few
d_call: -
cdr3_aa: CASSDRKAYRNQPQHF
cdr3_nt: TGTGCCAGCAGTGACAGGAAGGCGTATCGCAATCAGCCCCAGCATTTT

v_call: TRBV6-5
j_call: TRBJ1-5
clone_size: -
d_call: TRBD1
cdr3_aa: CASSPGQGRQPQHF
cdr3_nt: TGTGCCAGCAGCCCCGGACAGGGTCGACAGCCCCAGCATTTT

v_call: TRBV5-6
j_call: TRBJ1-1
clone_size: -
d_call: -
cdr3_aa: CASSLGQVLNTEAFF
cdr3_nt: TGTGCCAGCAGCTTGGGACAGGTCCTGAACACTGAAGCTTTCTTT

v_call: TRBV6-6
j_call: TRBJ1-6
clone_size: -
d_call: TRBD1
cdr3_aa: CASSYSRGQGSPLHF
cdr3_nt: TGTGCCAGCAGTTACTCGAGGGGACAGGGGTCACCCCTCCACTTT

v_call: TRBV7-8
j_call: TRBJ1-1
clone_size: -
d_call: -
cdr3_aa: CASSTSGGRSNTEAFF
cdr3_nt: TGTGCCAGCAGCACATCCGGGGGTAGATCGAACACTGAAGCTTTCTTT

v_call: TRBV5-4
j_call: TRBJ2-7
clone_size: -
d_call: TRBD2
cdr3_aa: CASSYQRGAYEQYF
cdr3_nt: TGTGCCAGCAGCTACCAGCGGGGAGCTTACGAGCAGTACTTC

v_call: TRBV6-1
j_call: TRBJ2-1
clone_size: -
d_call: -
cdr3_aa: CASSRQDYNEQFF
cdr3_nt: TGTGCCAGCAGTAGACAGGACTACAATGAGCAGTTCTTC

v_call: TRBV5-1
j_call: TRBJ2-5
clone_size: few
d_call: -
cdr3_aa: CASSPGLLLETQYF
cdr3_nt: TGCGCCAGCAGCCCCGGACTACTTCTGGAGACCCAGTACTTC

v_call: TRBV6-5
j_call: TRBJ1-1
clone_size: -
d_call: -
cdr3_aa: CASSYGQKTEAFF
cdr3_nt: TGTGCCAGCAGTTACGGGCAGAAGACTGAAGCTTTCTTT

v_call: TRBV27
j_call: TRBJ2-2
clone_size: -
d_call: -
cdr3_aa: CASSLLASGELFF
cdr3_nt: TGTGCCAGCAGTTTATTAGCGTCCGGGGAGCTGTTTTTT

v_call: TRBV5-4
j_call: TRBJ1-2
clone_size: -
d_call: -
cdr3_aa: CASSLDGRGLGGYTF
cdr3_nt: TGTGCCAGCAGCTTGGATGGCAGGGGTTTGGGTGGCTACACCTTC

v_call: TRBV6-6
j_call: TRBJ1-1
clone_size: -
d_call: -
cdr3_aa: CASSYYRGGNTEAFF
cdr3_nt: TGTGCCAGCAGTTACTATAGGGGGGGGAACACTGAAGCTTTCTTT

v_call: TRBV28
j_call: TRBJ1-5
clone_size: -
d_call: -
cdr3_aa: CASGGQFYSNQPQHF
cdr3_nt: TGTGCCAGCGGCGGACAGTTTTATAGCAATCAGCCCCAGCATTTT

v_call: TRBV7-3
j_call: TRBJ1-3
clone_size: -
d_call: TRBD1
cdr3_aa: CASSTDRGNTIYF
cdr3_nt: TGTGCCAGCAGCACGGACAGGGGAAACACCATATATTTT

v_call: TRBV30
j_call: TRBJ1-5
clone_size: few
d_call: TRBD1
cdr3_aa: CAWREAGGQPQHF
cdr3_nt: TGTGCCTGGAGAGAGGCAGGGGGCCAGCCCCAGCATTTT

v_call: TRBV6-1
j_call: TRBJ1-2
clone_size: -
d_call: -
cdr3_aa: CASTALGGGVYGYTF
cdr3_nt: TGTGCCAGCACCGCCCTGGGTGGGGGGGTCTATGGCTACACCTTC

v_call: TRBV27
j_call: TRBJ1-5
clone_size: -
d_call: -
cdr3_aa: CASSFTRDQPQHF
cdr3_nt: TGTGCCAGCAGTTTTACACGGGATCAGCCCCAGCATTTT

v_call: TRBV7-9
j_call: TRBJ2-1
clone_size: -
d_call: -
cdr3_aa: CASSFSTSYNEQFF
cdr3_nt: TGTGCCAGCAGCTTTTCAACCAGCTACAATGAGCAGTTCTTC

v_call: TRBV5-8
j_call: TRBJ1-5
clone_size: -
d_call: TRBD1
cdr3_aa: CASSDLRQGTVGNQPQHF
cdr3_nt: TGTGCCAGCAGCGATTTAAGACAGGGGACGGTCGGCAATCAGCCCCAGCATTTT

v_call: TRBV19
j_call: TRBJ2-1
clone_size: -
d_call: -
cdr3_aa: CASSSLRGIDEQFF
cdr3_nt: TGTGCCAGTAGTAGTTTGCGGGGAATCGATGAGCAGTTCTTC

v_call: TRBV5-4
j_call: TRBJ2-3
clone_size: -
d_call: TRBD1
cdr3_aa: CASSSTGGPTDTQYF
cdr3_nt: TGTGCCAGCAGCTCCACAGGGGGCCCCACAGATACGCAGTATTTT

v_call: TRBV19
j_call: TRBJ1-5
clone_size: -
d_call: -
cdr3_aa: CASSIRAYSNQPQHF
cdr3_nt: TGTGCCAGTAGTATCAGGGCGTATAGCAATCAGCCCCAGCATTTT

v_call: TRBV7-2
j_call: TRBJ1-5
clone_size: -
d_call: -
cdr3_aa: CASSLSEGHNQPQHF
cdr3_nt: TGTGCCAGCAGCTTATCAGAGGGCCACAATCAGCCCCAGCATTTT

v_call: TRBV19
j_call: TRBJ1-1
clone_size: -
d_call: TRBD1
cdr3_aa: CAVGRTGGLEAFF
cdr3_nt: TGTGCCGTCGGCCGGACAGGCGGACTTGAAGCTTTCTTT

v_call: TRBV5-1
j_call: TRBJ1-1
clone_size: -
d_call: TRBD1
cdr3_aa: CASSFRAGTVNTEAFF
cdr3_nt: TGCGCCAGCAGCTTCAGAGCCGGGACAGTGAACACTGAAGCTTTCTTT

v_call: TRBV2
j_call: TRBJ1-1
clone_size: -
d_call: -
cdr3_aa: CASIGGALNTEAFF
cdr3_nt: TGTGCCAGCATAGGGGGAGCTTTGAACACTGAAGCTTTCTTT

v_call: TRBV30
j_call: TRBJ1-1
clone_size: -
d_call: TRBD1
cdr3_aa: CAWSGDRAGQGSANTEAFF
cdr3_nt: TGTGCCTGGAGCGGAGATAGGGCGGGACAGGGGAGTGCGAACACTGAAGCTTTCTTT

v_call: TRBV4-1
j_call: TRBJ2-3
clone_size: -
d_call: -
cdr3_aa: CASSQDSSRTQYF
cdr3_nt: TGCGCCAGCAGCCAAGATTCCTCCCGTACGCAGTATTTT

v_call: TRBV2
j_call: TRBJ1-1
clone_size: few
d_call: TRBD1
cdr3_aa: CASSDRVTEAFF
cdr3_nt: TGTGCCAGTAGTGACAGGGTCACTGAAGCTTTCTTT

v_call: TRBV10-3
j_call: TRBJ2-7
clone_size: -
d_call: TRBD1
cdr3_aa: CAISESGQAYEQYF
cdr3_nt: TGTGCCATCAGTGAGTCAGGACAGGCCTACGAGCAGTACTTC

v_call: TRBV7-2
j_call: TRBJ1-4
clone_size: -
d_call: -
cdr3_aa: CASSPPGTNEKLFF
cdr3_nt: TGTGCCAGCAGCCCCCCAGGGACTAATGAAAAACTGTTTTTT

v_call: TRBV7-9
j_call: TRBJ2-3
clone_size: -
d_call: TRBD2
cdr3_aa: CASSRTSGGIADTQYF
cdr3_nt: TGTGCCAGCAGCCGGACTAGCGGGGGGATCGCAGATACGCAGTATTTT

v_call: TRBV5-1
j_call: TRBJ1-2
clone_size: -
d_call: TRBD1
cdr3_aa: CASRIDRDHGYTF
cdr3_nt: TGCGCCAGCAGGATTGACAGGGATCATGGCTACACCTTC

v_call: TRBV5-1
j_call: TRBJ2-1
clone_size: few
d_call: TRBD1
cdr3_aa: CASSLAGTGGIEQFF
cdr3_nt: TGCGCCAGCAGCTTGGCCGGGACAGGGGGGATTGAGCAGTTCTTC

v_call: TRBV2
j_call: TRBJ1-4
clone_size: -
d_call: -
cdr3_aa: CASCFINEKLFF
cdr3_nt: TGTGCCAGCTGTTTCATTAATGAAAAACTGTTTTTT

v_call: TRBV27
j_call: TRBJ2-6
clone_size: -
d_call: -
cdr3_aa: CASSMRRVGFGSGANVLTF
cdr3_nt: TGTGCCAGCTCGATGAGGAGGGTCGGGTTCGGCTCTGGGGCCAACGTCCTGACTTTC

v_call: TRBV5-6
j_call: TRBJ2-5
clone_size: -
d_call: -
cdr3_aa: CASSVRGWETQYF
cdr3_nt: TGTGCCAGCAGCGTCAGGGGTTGGGAGACCCAGTACTTC

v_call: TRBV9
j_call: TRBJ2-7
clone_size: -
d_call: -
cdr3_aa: CASSPQGRGPLEQYF
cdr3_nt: TGTGCCAGCAGCCCCCAGGGGCGGGGGCCCCTCGAGCAGTACTTC

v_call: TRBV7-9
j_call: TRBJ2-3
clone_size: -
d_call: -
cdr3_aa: CATVDRPGTDTQYF
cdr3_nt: TGTGCTACCGTCGACAGACCCGGCACAGATACGCAGTATTTT

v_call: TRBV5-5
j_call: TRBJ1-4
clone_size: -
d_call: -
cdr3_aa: CASSSGTRNEKLFF
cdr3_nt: TGTGCCAGCAGCTCCGGGACAAGAAATGAAAAACTGTTTTTT

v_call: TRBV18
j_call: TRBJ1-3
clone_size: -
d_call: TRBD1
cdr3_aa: CASSPGTGVSGNTIYF
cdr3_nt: TGTGCCAGCTCACCGGGGACAGGGGTCTCTGGAAACACCATATATTTT